The following is a T cell receptor beta chain sequence with its context. Its antigen is unknown. No per-base quality is available; no much larger clone lies one base away. Trimming removed 5 bases from V and 6 bases from J, leaving 12 bases between the germline ends. CDR1 SGHTA and CDR2 FQGNSA are derived from the germline V gene. The CDR3 runs 13 residues from the cysteine to the phenylalanine. Only the CDR3 region is kept as DNA, spanning 39 bases read in frame from base 1. The data are from a study of blood T cell dynamics during melanoma immunotherapy (dated by TCRdb to about 2020). In the study overall: Patients with metastatic melanoma were treated with first-line pembrolizumab or nivolumab plus ipilimumab as standard of care in the United Kingdom. Peripheral T cell receptor repertoires of metastatic melanoma patients were profiled before and after one cycle of checkpoint inhibitor therapy to find early correlates of response. The training cohort consisted of consecutive patients, while an additional independent group of patients from the same centre was pooled to form an external validation set.

Results the study describes overall, beyond this receptor: A bifurcated reorganization of the PBMC repertoire at W3, with increased clonality or increased diversity, was observed in patients who later achieved disease control, unlike in progressors. The study could not determine whether the T cell clones driving repertoire changes were melanoma-specific or reflected general immune activation. The relatively small sample size was acknowledged as potentially limiting generalization of the results.

Per the publication, the time point label means: week 3, after first cycle of checkpoint inhibitor. Blood samples were collected before treatment (T0) and at week 3 (W3), after the first cycle of checkpoint blockade. Except for a couple of patients with rapid clinical progression, response was assessed 12 weeks after the first infusion by RECIST 1.1; disease control meant complete response, partial response or stable disease. Any patient who had received prior systemic cancer treatment, was on concomitant immunosuppressant therapy or had synchronous other active malignancies was excluded. TCR beta was sequenced in both bulk PBMC and plasma cell-free DNA in order to track circulating cells as well as T cell turnover. PBMC were isolated from blood with Lymphoprep and SepMate tubes, followed by red cell lysis. DNA from PBMC and sorted T cell subsets was extracted with QIAamp DNA Blood Mini kits. For every bulk PBMC sample, a fixed 350 ng of DNA was loaded. TCR beta CDR3 sequences were amplified from genomic DNA with the immunoSEQ TCRb Assay kit following manufacturer instructions. The KAPA Library Quantification Kit for Illumina platforms was used to quantify the pooled libraries by qPCR. Pooled libraries were sequenced on an Illumina NextSeq 500, clustered at 0.6-1.1 pM. Per the source publication's procedure: TCR data were analyzed using immunoSEQ ANALYZER and the R LymphoSeq package. A rearrangement efficiency score was calculated as productive divided by the sum of productive and non-productive CDR3 sequences. Clonality was measured with the Gini coefficient and diversity with the Renyi index at alpha=1, compared pairwise between timepoints within each patient. In LymphoSeq, clonal relatedness was computed with an edit distance of 3 and repertoire similarity was computed with the Bhattacharyya coefficient. To classify response, a linear discriminant analysis based on week-3 changes in clonality and diversity was built using the R MASS and caret packages. In TCRdb, the immuneACCESS table is reduced to in-frame sequences with V and J assigned. These tables do not hold every clone; where another copy was compared, an unresolved V gene accounts for under half, and the others remain unexplained. For V, J and clone size, that table is used; D and trimming come from the DNA. Present in this sample are 7,500 to 8,500 clones, 88% of which were seen just once. Of the sample, 2.3% falls within the top ten clones.

The sequences come from blood, collected from a patient treated with checkpoint blockade. This clonotype was sampled from a human donor with melanoma. This chain joins TRBV7-2 to TRBJ2-3; too little of a D gene remains to name it. The CDR3 loop reads CASSPPSVDTQYF. The DNA sequence follows: TGTGCCAGCAGCCCACCGAGTGTTGATACGCAGTATTTT.